This T cell receptor beta chain was sequenced in a study of blood T cell repertoires in COVID-19. Across the study: Sample material is recorded as cDNA or gDNA derived from T cells, B-cell-depleted T cells, or PBMCs.

Trimming at V came to 0 bases and at J to 2 bases, leaving 7 bases not matched to a gene. The germline CDR1 and CDR2 sequences are GTSNPN and SVGIG (reference sequence). The CDR3 extends over 17 amino acids. Libraries were prepared by immunoSEQ multiplex PCR; TCRdb keeps only in-frame clonotypes and omits some of them. The top ten clones hold about 1.3% of a sample with some 220,000 clones, roughly 80% of them seen once. Sequencing used PBMCs or T cells enriched from blood (not recorded which). The V gene is TRBV30, the J gene TRBJ2-1; 10 bases agree with TRBD2. The sequence came from a woman in her thirties or forties with acute COVID-19. The CDR3 DNA reads as TGTGCCTGGAGTGTCAGCGGGAGGGCCTCCCCCTACAATGAGCAGTTCTTC. The encoded protein is CAWSVSGRASPYNEQFF. The full variable domain, in which reference TRBV30 and TRBJ2-1 provide the parts outside the CDR3, is SQTIHQWPATLVQPVGSPLSLECTVEGTSNPNLYWYRQAAGRGLQLLFYSVGIGQISSEVPQNLSASRPQDRQFILSSKKLLLSDSGFYLCAWSVSGRASPYNEQFFGPGTRLTVL.